These 2 T cell receptor beta chains share one sample of origin, sequenced in a study of esophageal squamous cell carcinoma under preoperative chemotherapy. TCRdb reprocessed the PCR reads via MiXCR and lists one record per CDR3 protein. The sample records about 9,300 distinct CDR3 sequences, approximately 50% being singletons. The time point is: after preoperative PTX-NDP chemotherapy. Sample collection occurred from a patient given preoperative chemotherapy. The origin of the receptors is a human donor with esophageal squamous cell carcinoma. The donor label of this sample is uncertain.

A note on this clonotype: At one end the junction does not follow the germline gene, possibly because of a read error. The rearrangement links TRBV6-1 to TRBJ2-2, with D perhaps given as TRBD1 or TRBD2 (5 bases each). This CDR3 has 13 residues. The germline V gene has CDR1 MNHNS and CDR2 SASEGT. CDR3 amino acids: CASSAEGTGALFF. The CDR3 DNA reads as TGTGCCAGCAGTGCTGAGGGTACCGGGGCGCTGTTTTTT.

The V gene is TRBV6-1, the J gene TRBJ2-3; 8 bases are a match to TRBD2. Germline V CDR1 and CDR2: MNHNS, SASEGT. The CDR3 has 15 residues. J was trimmed by 2 bases and V by 9 bases; bases with no gene match: 10. CDR3 region: CARGHGGGDTDTQYF. The CDR3 nucleotides are TGTGCCAGGGGTCACGGGGGGGGGGACACAGATACGCAGTATTTT.